This is a list of T cell receptor beta chains from one sample in a study of a mutant IDH1 vaccine in newly diagnosed glioma. Sequencing was performed with immunoSEQ multiplex PCR; in TCRdb, only in-frame clones are kept and a portion is missing. The sample holds nearly 70,000 clones; 70% to 80% are singletons and the top ten take about 7.5%. The specimen was PBMCs, collected from a glioma patient treated with radiotherapy, temozolomide or both. All receptors derive from a man in his fifties with glioma. CDR3s include the opening cysteine and the closing phenylalanine or tryptophan. A D gene is named only where the DNA matches it firmly. Part of the rows lack a size; the others show once, few, many or a class for expanded clones.

TRBJ1-2,medium-sized,TRBV4-1,TRBD1,CASSLDRGRNYGYTF,TGCGCCAGCAGCCTAGACAGGGGGCGCAACTATGGCTACACCTTC
TRBJ2-1,once,TRBV4-1,NA,CASSQDYRNSHEQFF,TGCGCCAGCAGCCAAGATTACAGGAATAGCCATGAGCAGTTCTTC
TRBJ1-1,NA,TRBV30,NA,CAWTHGVNTEAFF,TGTGCCTGGACCCACGGGGTGAACACTGAAGCTTTCTTT
TRBJ1-1,NA,TRBV5-4,TRBD1,CASSPWTGGSTEAFF,TGTGCCAGCAGCCCATGGACAGGGGGCAGCACTGAAGCTTTCTTT
TRBJ1-1,NA,TRBV23-1,NA,CASSQSSGVGTEAFF,TGCGCCAGCAGTCAATCTTCCGGGGTGGGGACTGAAGCTTTCTTT
TRBJ1-6,NA,TRBV7-2,TRBD1,CASAPDRGGNSPLHF,TGTGCCAGCGCCCCGGACAGGGGGGGAAATTCACCCCTCCACTTT
TRBJ2-6,NA,TRBV5-1,NA,CASSLGPTGANVLTF,TGCGCCAGCAGCTTGGGTCCCACTGGGGCCAACGTCCTGACTTTC
TRBJ1-5,NA,TRBV19,NA,CASSTGVDQPQHF,TGTGCCAGTAGTACAGGGGTTGATCAGCCCCAGCATTTT
TRBJ1-2,NA,TRBV5-5,TRBD1,CASSLLGGADYGYTF,TGTGCCAGCAGCTTGTTAGGGGGCGCCGACTATGGCTACACCTTC
TRBJ2-4,once,TRBV2,NA,CASSARNIQYF,TGTGCCAGCAGTGCCAGGAACATTCAGTACTTC
TRBJ1-5,NA,TRBV15,NA,CATSREKGFGQPQHF,TGTGCCACCAGCAGAGAAAAGGGGTTCGGCCAGCCCCAGCATTTT
TRBJ1-2,NA,TRBV30,NA,CAWSYFPDFYGYTF,TGTGCCTGGAGTTACTTTCCGGACTTCTATGGCTACACCTTC
TRBJ1-3,NA,TRBV29-1,NA,CSVVQDSGNTIYF,TGCAGCGTAGTACAGGACTCTGGAAACACCATATATTTT
TRBJ1-5,NA,TRBV2,TRBD1,CASSTGGNQPQHF,TGTGCCAGCAGCACAGGGGGCAATCAGCCCCAGCATTTT